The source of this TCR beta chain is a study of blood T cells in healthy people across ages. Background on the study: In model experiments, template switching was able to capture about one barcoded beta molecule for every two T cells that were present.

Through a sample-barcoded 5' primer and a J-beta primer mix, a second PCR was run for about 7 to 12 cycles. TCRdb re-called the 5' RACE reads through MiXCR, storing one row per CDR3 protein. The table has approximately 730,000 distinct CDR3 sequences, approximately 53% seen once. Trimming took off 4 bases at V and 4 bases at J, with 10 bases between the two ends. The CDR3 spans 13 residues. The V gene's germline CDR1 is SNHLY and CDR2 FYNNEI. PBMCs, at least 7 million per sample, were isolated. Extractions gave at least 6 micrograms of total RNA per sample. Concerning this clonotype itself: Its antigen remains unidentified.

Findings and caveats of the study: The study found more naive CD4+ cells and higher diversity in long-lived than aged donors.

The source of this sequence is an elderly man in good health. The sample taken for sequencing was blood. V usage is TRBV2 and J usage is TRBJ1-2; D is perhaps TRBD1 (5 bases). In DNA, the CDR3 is TGTGCCAGCAGTGGAGGGGATGGCTATGGCTACACCTTC. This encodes CASSGGDGYGYTF.